The rows below give T cell receptor beta chains drawn from one sample of a study of cytomegalovirus exposure and HLA in healthy donors. Clones were sequenced by immunoSEQ multiplex PCR, and TCRdb holds only the in-frame ones, with some missing. The sample has 95,000 to 150,000 clones, roughly 80% seen once; the top ten hold 2% to 2.5%. Sequenced material: PBMCs. The receptor set was obtained from a man aged 30-40 years in good health and CMV-seronegative. CDR3s include the opening cysteine and the closing phenylalanine or tryptophan. D genes are given only for firm matches. Part of the rows lack a size; the others show once, few, many or a class for expanded clones.

J: TRBJ2-7; size: .; D: .; V: TRBV19; CDR3: CASSITGNYEQYF; DNA: TGTGCCAGTAGTATTACGGGGAACTACGAGCAGTACTTC
J: TRBJ2-7; size: .; D: TRBD1; V: TRBV27; CDR3: CAAGRQGYEQYF; DNA: TGTGCCGCGGGTAGACAGGGCTACGAGCAGTACTTC
J: TRBJ1-1; size: .; D: .; V: TRBV5-1; CDR3: CASSLSPTSEAFF; DNA: TGCGCCAGCAGCTTGAGTCCGACATCTGAAGCTTTCTTT
J: TRBJ1-2; size: few; D: .; V: TRBV7-9; CDR3: CVMGNPRGGYTF; DNA: TGTGTTATGGGGAATCCGCGGGGTGGCTACACCTTC
J: TRBJ2-4; size: few; D: .; V: TRBV28; CDR3: CASSLLKSGKNIQYF; DNA: TGTGCCAGCAGTTTATTGAAGTCGGGGAAAAACATTCAGTACTTC
J: TRBJ2-1; size: .; D: TRBD1; V: TRBV7-9; CDR3: CASSLARSGTDNEQFF; DNA: TGTGCCAGCAGCTTAGCGCGGTCCGGGACAGACAATGAGCAGTTCTTC
J: TRBJ2-3; size: .; D: TRBD2; V: TRBV5-6; CDR3: CASSLASGGVPFTDTQYF; DNA: TGTGCCAGCAGCTTGGCTAGCGGGGGGGTCCCTTTTACAGATACGCAGTATTTT
J: TRBJ1-6; size: .; D: .; V: TRBV10-2; CDR3: CASSERRSNSPLHF; DNA: TGCGCCAGCAGTGAGAGGCGGAGTAATTCACCCCTCCACTTT
J: TRBJ2-7; size: .; D: .; V: TRBV27; CDR3: CASSPGTDYEQYF; DNA: TGTGCCAGCAGTCCGGGGACTGACTACGAGCAGTACTTC
J: TRBJ2-3; size: .; D: TRBD2; V: TRBV6-5; CDR3: CASSGASGGLGTQYF; DNA: TGTGCCAGCAGTGGCGCTAGCGGGGGGCTAGGTACGCAGTATTTT
J: TRBJ1-6; size: .; D: TRBD1; V: TRBV28; CDR3: CASSLQQGALNSPLHF; DNA: TGTGCCAGCAGTCTCCAGCAGGGGGCATTAAATTCACCCCTCCACTTT
J: TRBJ2-7; size: .; D: TRBD1; V: TRBV2; CDR3: CAFGDRAYEQYF; DNA: TGTGCCTTTGGAGACAGGGCCTACGAGCAGTACTTC
J: TRBJ2-7; size: .; D: .; V: TRBV4-3; CDR3: CASSQGIVNEQYF; DNA: TGCGCCAGCAGCCAGGGCATAGTTAACGAGCAGTACTTC
J: TRBJ1-3; size: .; D: .; V: TRBV5-1; CDR3: CASSLVRGGSGNTIYF; DNA: TGCGCCAGCAGCTTGGTTCGGGGGGGGTCTGGAAACACCATATATTTT
J: TRBJ2-1; size: .; D: TRBD2; V: TRBV7-9; CDR3: CASSPRPTSGPTYNEQFF; DNA: TGTGCCAGCAGCCCGAGGCCCACTAGCGGACCGACTTACAATGAGCAGTTCTTC
J: TRBJ2-7; size: once; D: TRBD1; V: TRBV29-1; CDR3: CSVVDRGLYEQYF; DNA: TGCAGCGTTGTGGACAGGGGTCTCTACGAGCAGTACTTC
J: TRBJ1-4; size: .; D: .; V: TRBV25-1; CDR3: CASSSWDTNEKLFF; DNA: TGTGCCAGCAGTAGCTGGGACACGAATGAAAAACTGTTTTTT
J: TRBJ1-5; size: .; D: .; V: TRBV19; CDR3: CASSILRGPQHF; DNA: TGTGCCAGTAGTATTCTTCGCGGGCCCCAGCATTTT